The rows below give T cell receptor beta chains drawn from one sample of a study of T-cell memory formation after mild COVID-19. TCRdb re-called the 5' RACE reads with MiXCR, one entry per CDR3 protein. Of 250,000 or so distinct CDR3 sequences in the sample, over 9% were seen once. The sample was PBMCs or a T cell subset sorted from them (not recorded which). These receptors came from a man aged 18 to 30 who had mild COVID-19 (a few samples of this study predate the infection). Cell type and time point are not known. Each CDR3 is given with its conserved first and last residue.

j_call v_call cdr3_aa
TRBJ2-5 TRBV24-1 CATSEGGGQETQYF
TRBJ2-2 TRBV5-1 CASSGGGYGGPNTGELFF
TRBJ2-7 TRBV5-1 CASRGQGVSYEQYF
TRBJ2-7 TRBV6-1 CASSEGPSGIYEQYF
TRBJ2-3 TRBV5-5 CASSASGGTTDTQYF
TRBJ2-5 TRBV7-9 CASSLIGLGVLESETQYF
TRBJ2-1 TRBV4-1 CASSQENPGTNEQFF
TRBJ1-5 TRBV12-3/TRBV12-4 CASSPGVYQGGQPQHF
TRBJ1-2 TRBV7-2 CASRARGAEDGYTF
TRBJ2-5 TRBV7-8 CASSLGRGEETQYF
TRBJ2-4 TRBV6-5 CASTQGNIQYF
TRBJ2-1 TRBV20-1 CSAGLVGRVQFF
TRBJ2-1 TRBV7-3 CASSTTTGSEQFF
TRBJ1-1 TRBV12-3/TRBV12-4 CASSFEQDNTEAFF
TRBJ2-4 TRBV27 CASSLTELSKNIQYF
TRBJ2-3 TRBV10-3 CAISEALTGYTDTQYF
TRBJ2-1 TRBV5-4 CASSRSVSSYNEQFF
TRBJ2-5 TRBV28 CASSLTDRRGETQYF
TRBJ1-1 TRBV5-1 CASSLEQGDSEAFF
TRBJ2-2 TRBV5-6 CAYGRGSTGELFF
TRBJ2-1 TRBV12-3/TRBV12-4 CASCVWVINEQFF
TRBJ2-3 TRBV4-1 CASSQGAGRYTTSTDTQYF